This passage covers 22 T cell receptor beta chains from one sample sequenced in a study of blood T cells in healthy people across ages. A sample-barcoded 5' primer and a J-beta primer mix were used in a second PCR of roughly 6 to 11 cycles. Using its own MiXCR run on the 5' RACE reads, TCRdb lists one record per CDR3 protein. The sample includes some 790,000 distinct CDR3 sequences, 25% to 35% of them seen just once. The sequenced sample consisted of blood. The receptors derive from an elderly woman in good health.

The chain is built from TRBV3-1 and TRBJ2-3; D unclear. Trimming cost V 4 bases and J 2 bases, with 10 bases left between them. From germline, CDR1 is LGHDT and CDR2 YNNKEL (reference sequence). The CDR3 is 14 amino acids. The chain's CDR3 is CASSRKTNTDTQYF. The CDR3 DNA reads as TGTGCCAGCAGCCGAAAGACAAACACAGATACGCAGTATTTT.

This clonotype was counted ten times or more. This rearrangement joins TRBV7-2 to TRBJ2-7; TRBD2 matches at 8 bases. Germline loops: CDR1 SGHTA, CDR2 FQGNSA. After removal of 4 bases from V and 4 bases from J, the junction contained 3 bases not matched to a gene. CDR3 size: 13 residues. The CDR3 region is CASSSVAGYEQYF. The CDR3 coding sequence is TGTGCCAGCAGCTCCGTAGCGGGGTACGAGCAGTACTTC.

With respect to this clonotype: Since a much larger clone is just one base distant, this may be a read error. The chain joins TRBV20-1 to TRBJ2-4; D may correspond to TRBD1 or TRBD2 (5 bases each). The DNA end favors TRBJ2-7, so the J call may be wrong. Germline CDR1 reads DFQATT; CDR2 reads SNEGSKA (reference sequence). The CDR3 has 14 amino acids. CDR3: CSAPNRGRVYEQYF. The CDR3 bases are TGCAGTGCTCCAAACCGGGGCAGGGTCTACGAGCAGTACTTC.

The table lists this clonotype with a few counts. The V and J genes are TRBV15 and TRBJ2-7; TRBD1 agrees at 9 bases. CDR1 is LNHNV and CDR2 is YYDKDF in the germline V gene (reference sequence). The CDR3 length is 16 residues. The junction had 8 bases not matched to a gene; V was cut back by 5 bases and J by 0 bases. CDR3 sequence reads: CATSSPGTGSSYEQYF. The CDR3 coding sequence is TGTGCCACCAGCTCGCCCGGGACAGGGAGCTCCTACGAGCAGTACTTC.

This chain joins TRBV11-2 and TRBJ2-3; 8 nucleotides match TRBD2. Looked up from germline, CDR1 is SGHAT and CDR2 is FQNNGV. V trimming: 7 bases; J trimming: 4 bases; junction bases outside the gene matches: 13. The CDR3 runs to 16 residues. As DNA, the CDR3 is TGTGCCAGCACGGAGGGGGGCGGGGGGCGGGCAGATACGCAGTATTTT. Translated: CASTEGGGGRADTQYF. Based on the CDR3 plus reference TRBV11-2 and TRBJ2-3, the full variable domain is EAGVAQSPRYKIIEKRQSVAFWCNPISGHATLYWYQQILGQGPKLLIQFQNNGVVDDSQLPKDRFSAERLKGVDSTLKIQPAKLEDSAVYLCASTEGGGGRADTQYFGPGTRLTVL.

This clonotype was counted ten times or more. The genes are TRBV7-8 and TRBJ2-5; 10 bases are shared with TRBD2. With V trimmed by 3 bases and J by 3 bases, 4 bases remained unmatched. This CDR3 is built from 15 residues. CDR1 is SGHVS, CDR2 FQNEAQ, per germline. CDR3 amino acids: CASSLPGTSEETQYF. The CDR3 bases are TGTGCCAGCAGCTTGCCCGGGACTAGCGAAGAGACCCAGTACTTC.

The chain employs TRBV7-8 and TRBJ1-1; maybe TRBD1 (6 bases). The germline V gene encodes CDR1 SGHVS and CDR2 FQNEAQ. This CDR3 comprises 13 residues. V was shortened by 11 bases and J by 5 bases, with 18 bases between the two germline ends. The CDR3 loop reads CASMGWGRTEAFF. In DNA form, the CDR3 reads TGTGCCTCCATGGGGTGGGGGCGGACTGAAGCTTTCTTT. Supplemented by reference TRBV7-8 and TRBJ1-1, the full variable domain reads GAGVSQSPRYKVAKRGQDVALRCDPISGHVSLFWYQQALGQGPEFLTYFQNEAQLDKSGLPSDRFFAERPEGSVSTLKIQRTQQEDSAVYLCASMGWGRTEAFFGQGTRLTVV.

Turning to this clonotype: Given a much more abundant clone one base away, this may be a read error. The rearrangement uses TRBV20-1 and TRBJ2-1; 7 bases are shared with TRBD2. The end of the DNA aligns better with TRBJ2-7, so the J call may be wrong. Germline V gene lookup returns CDR1 DFQATT and CDR2 SNEGSKA (reference sequence). This CDR3 has 15 amino acids. The CDR3 region is CSARVVPGGNNEQYF. The CDR3 DNA sequence: TGCAGTGCTAGAGTGGTCCCGGGGGGAAACAATGAGCAGTACTTC.

Points on this clonotype: A read error may explain this, as a much larger clone is one base away. The CDR3 coding sequence is TGCGCCAGCCGCCCTCCCTCCTACAATGAGCAGTTCTTC. It encodes CASRPPSYNEQFF. The rearrangement uses TRBV5-1 and TRBJ2-1, with D unclear. Germline loops: CDR1 SGHRS, CDR2 YFSETQ. With 7 bases removed from V and 0 bases from J, the gap between germline ends came to 8 bases. The CDR3 is 13 residues long.

V gene TRBV7-9 combines with J gene TRBJ1-6, with 9 bases fitting TRBD1. Germline trimming cut 9 bases from V and 6 bases from J; bases unmatched to any gene: 6. Germline assignment: CDR1 SEHNR and CDR2 FQNEAQ (reference sequence). The CDR3 loop spans 14 amino acids. CDR3 in DNA: TGTGCCAGTTTACAGGGGGCGGGTAATTCACCCCTCCACTTT. Translation: CASLQGAGNSPLHF.

The sample holds many counts of this clonotype. The chain links TRBV5-1 to TRBJ2-5, with 11 bases identical to TRBD2. This CDR3 spans 17 amino acids. V lost 2 bases and J lost 2; bases outside the gene matches: 8. Germline loops: CDR1 SGHRS, CDR2 YFSETQ. The CDR3: CASSFTLAGGRQETQYF. The CDR3 region has the DNA TGCGCCAGCAGCTTTACCTTAGCGGGGGGGCGGCAAGAGACCCAGTACTTC.

This clonotype was counted between two and nine times. This sequence joins TRBV30 and TRBJ1-6; D not resolved. The V end lost 5 bases, the J end lost 1 base, and 12 bases lay between the germline ends. Germline-derived CDR1 and CDR2 are GTSNPN and SVGIG (reference sequence). The CDR3 has 15 amino acids. DNA for the CDR3: TGTGCCTGGGCCAGAGCGGGTTCCTATAATTCACCCCTCCACTTT. Translated: CAWARAGSYNSPLHF.

This clonotype was picked up many times. CDR3 amino acids: CASSTGTGLLGGGYTF. Written as DNA, the CDR3 is TGTGCCAGCAGTACCGGGACAGGGCTTCTAGGTGGTGGCTACACCTTC. This chain links TRBV6-5 with TRBJ1-2; 9 bases fit TRBD1. Germline CDR1 is MNHEY and CDR2 is SVGAGI. The CDR3 is 16 amino acids. J gave up 7 bases and V 5 bases, and 14 bases lay outside the gene matches.

This clonotype was seen more than once but under ten times. The chain links TRBV29-1 to TRBJ2-2; 7 bases agree with TRBD1. This CDR3 has 15 residues. V gave up 6 bases and J gave up 4 bases; unmatched junction bases: 11. Germline V gene sequence: CDR1 SQVTM, CDR2 ANQGSEA. For the CDR3, the DNA is TGCAGCGTGAAGTCTCCGGGACAGCGCACCGGGGAGCTGTTTTTT. It specifies CSVKSPGQRTGELFF.

On this clonotype itself: Given a much more abundant clone one base away, this may be a read error. The V call is TRBV18, the J call TRBJ2-1, with 12 bases that match TRBD2. Looked up from germline, CDR1 is KGHSH and CDR2 is LQKENI. CDR3 length: 15 residues. This CDR3 is CASPPRTSGVNEQFF. CDR3 DNA: TGTGCCAGCCCACCAAGGACTAGCGGGGTGAATGAGCAGTTCTTC. Complete variable domain (other parts from reference TRBV18 and TRBJ2-1): NAGVMQNPRHLVRRRGQEARLRCSPMKGHSHVYWYRQLPEEGLKFMVYLQKENIIDESGMPKERFSAEFPKEGPSILRIQQVVRGDSAAYFCASPPRTSGVNEQFFGPGTRLTVL.

This clonotype came up many times. The J gene is TRBJ2-3, the V gene TRBV6-6; 8 nucleotides line up with TRBD2. The CDR3 contains 17 residues. J gave up 1 base and V 6 bases, and 12 bases lay outside the gene matches. Germline V gives CDR1 MNHNY, CDR2 SVGAGI (reference sequence). The CDR3 reads CASSPRTSKRGTDTQYF. The CDR3 nucleotides are TGTGCCAGCAGCCCTAGGACTAGCAAGAGGGGCACAGATACGCAGTATTTT.

In the case of this clonotype: A much larger clone sits a single nucleotide away, making a read error possible. The chain joins TRBV6-2 or TRBV6-3 to TRBJ2-3; D uncertain. The CDR3 runs 17 residues. The V and J ends lost 6 bases and 0 bases respectively, with 19 bases between them. Germline CDR1 MNHEY, CDR2 SVGEGT. The CDR3, as DNA: TGTGCCAGCAGCTACACGTCCGGAGTACTCAGCACAGATACGCAGTATTTT. Translated, it gives CASSYTSGVLSTDTQYF.

The sample holds many counts of this clonotype. The rearrangement links TRBV6-5 to TRBJ2-5; the D is unclear. The CDR3 sequence is 14 residues long. Germline lookup yields CDR1 MNHEY and CDR2 SVGAGI. The V end lost 2 bases, the J end lost 0 bases, and 7 bases lay between the germline ends. The CDR3 region is CASSYRADQETQYF. The CDR3 bases are TGTGCCAGCAGTTACAGGGCAGACCAAGAGACCCAGTACTTC.

There are many counts of this clonotype. The chain recombines TRBV6-1 with TRBJ2-7; tentative D call: TRBD1 (6 bases). The CDR3 extends over 14 amino acids. Germline V gene sequence: CDR1 MNHNS, CDR2 SASEGT. Trimming stripped 7 bases from V and 0 bases from J, with 13 bases between. CDR3 bases: TGTGCCAGCACCAGGACAGAGAGCTCCTACGAGCAGTACTTC. It specifies CASTRTESSYEQYF.

This clonotype showed up just a few times. The rearrangement uses TRBV18 and TRBJ1-1, with D maybe TRBD1 (5 bases). Looked up from germline, CDR1 is KGHSH and CDR2 is LQKENI. V shed 3 bases and J shed 3 bases, with 8 bases lying between them. The CDR3 spans 13 residues. CDR3 loop: CASSPGTYTEAFF. Here the CDR3 DNA reads TGTGCCAGCTCACCCGGGACGTACACTGAAGCTTTCTTT. Based on the CDR3 plus reference TRBV18 and TRBJ1-1, the full variable domain is NAGVMQNPRHLVRRRGQEARLRCSPMKGHSHVYWYRQLPEEGLKFMVYLQKENIIDESGMPKERFSAEFPKEGPSILRIQQVVRGDSAAYFCASSPGTYTEAFFGQGTRLTVV.

The rearrangement joins TRBV6-6 to TRBJ1-2, with D possibly matching TRBD1 (6 bases). CDR1 MNHNY and CDR2 SVGAGI come from the germline V gene (reference sequence). This CDR3 is built from 11 residues. The V end lost 8 bases, the J end lost 9 bases, and 13 bases lay between the germline ends. CDR3 amino acids: CASGGGDRYTF. CDR3 DNA: TGTGCCAGCGGAGGGGGGGATCGCTACACCTTC.

This clonotype was recorded at least ten times. The rearrangement joins TRBV6-2 or TRBV6-3 to TRBJ2-1; tentatively, D is TRBD2 (6 bases). With 5 bases removed from V and 7 bases from J, the gap between germline ends came to 18 bases. Germline CDR1 MNHEY, CDR2 SVGEGT. The CDR3 consists of 15 residues. The CDR3 DNA sequence: TGTGCCAGCAGTCCAGCGGGCAGGGCACTAAATGAGCAGTTCTTC. This sequence encodes CASSPAGRALNEQFF.